These 18 T cell receptor beta chains were sequenced from one sample in a study of T cells in Graves' hyperthyroidism and ophthalmopathy. It was RNA transcripts that yielded the amplified TCR beta CDR3 regions. With the HTBI primer set, the TCR CDR3 went through a first round of RT-PCR. In TCRdb, the multiplex PCR reads were re-called with MiXCR into one record per CDR3 protein. The data show hundreds of thousands of distinct CDR3 sequences, with just under 45% seen just once and less than 9% held by the top ten. Source material: peripheral blood or thyroid tissue (not recorded which). These receptors came from an adult man with Graves' disease, either hyperthyroidism or ophthalmopathy (not recorded which).

Written as DNA, the CDR3 is TGTGCCAGCAGTGACTTCAGGCGTTCCTACGAGCAGTACTTC. Encoded protein: CASSDFRRSYEQYF. This sequence joins TRBV7-2 and TRBJ2-7; D remains unclear. The ends were cut back, 6 bases at V and 1 base at J, with 13 bases in the middle. This CDR3 contains 14 residues. CDR1 is SGHTA, CDR2 FQGNSA, per germline.

The chain has TRBV9 and TRBJ1-5; D might be TRBD1 (5 bases). The CDR3 is 14 residues long. Germline V gene data show CDR1 as SGDLS and CDR2 as YYNGEE. Trimming removed 3 bases from V and 2 bases from J, with 9 bases in between. This chain's CDR3 is CASSAGPGNQPQHF. CDR3 in DNA: TGTGCCAGCAGCGCGGGACCGGGCAATCAGCCCCAGCATTTT.

About this clonotype itself: One end of the junction does not line up with germline, which may come from a read error. V gene TRBV7-9 combines with J gene TRBJ2-2, with D perhaps matching TRBD1 (6 bases). The germline V gene has CDR1 SEHNR and CDR2 FQNEAQ (reference sequence). This CDR3 region has 14 residues. This CDR3 is CASSQRQALGELFF. The CDR3 bases are TGCGCCAGCAGCCAGCGACAGGCCCTCGGGGAGCTGTTTTTT.

At least ten counts were recorded for this clonotype. CDR3 nucleotides: TGTGCCAGCAGCTTAGGATCAGGGAGCTCCTACGAGCAGTACTTC. It encodes CASSLGSGSSYEQYF. The chain is built from TRBV7-8 and TRBJ2-7; either TRBD1 or TRBD2 may supply D (5 bases each). Germline V gene sequence: CDR1 SGHVS, CDR2 FQNEAQ. V was pared by 1 base and J by 0 bases, with 10 bases between. This CDR3 is 15 amino acids long. Combining the CDR3 with reference TRBV7-8 and TRBJ2-7 gives the whole variable domain GAGVSQSPRYKVAKRGQDVALRCDPISGHVSLFWYQQALGQGPEFLTYFQNEAQLDKSGLPSDRFFAERPEGSVSTLKIQRTQQEDSAVYLCASSLGSGSSYEQYFGPGTRLTVT.

The chain carries TRBV2 and TRBJ2-7; D unclear. This CDR3 region has 16 residues. Looked up from germline, CDR1 is SNHLY and CDR2 is FYNNEI. The V gene lost 1 base and the J gene lost 0 bases, with 13 bases spanning the gap. The CDR3: CASSEEPGRYSYEQYF. The CDR3 DNA reads TGTGCCAGCAGTGAAGAACCGGGTCGATACTCCTACGAGCAGTACTTC.

Remarks on this clonotype: A much more abundant neighbour one base away suggests this may be a read error. This chain links TRBV29-1 with TRBJ2-7, with D possibly matching TRBD2 (5 bases). Germline V lookup: CDR1 SQVTM, CDR2 ANQGSEA. The CDR3 sequence is 13 residues long. Trimming took 4 bases from V and 0 from J, leaving 10 bases between them. The DNA for the CDR3 is TGCAGCGTTGGTTACGGGGACTCCTACGAGCAGTACTTC. Protein sequence: CSVGYGDSYEQYF.

This clonotype was detected ten times or more. The V and J genes are TRBV10-3 and TRBJ1-6; D not resolved. Germline V lookup: CDR1 ENHRY, CDR2 SYGVKD. This CDR3 is built from 13 residues. V was shortened by 6 bases and J by 8 bases, with 11 bases between the two germline ends. DNA of the CDR3: TGTGCCATCAGGGGCGAAGGACATTCACCCCTCCACTTT. Encoded protein: CAIRGEGHSPLHF.

This clonotype was recorded at least ten times. This chain joins TRBV2 and TRBJ2-5, with a weak D call TRBD2 (7 bases). The CDR3 is 13 residues long. Germline loops: CDR1 SNHLY, CDR2 FYNNEI. V lost 3 bases and J lost 5, with 10 bases in between. The DNA of the CDR3 is TGTGCCAGCAGTGAGCGGGGGCGCGAGACCCAGTACTTC. Amino acid sequence: CASSERGRETQYF.

V usage is TRBV29-1 and J usage is TRBJ1-1, with TRBD1 identical over 7 bases. Trimming took 6 bases from V and 2 from J; bases not matched to a gene: 6. Germline CDR1 is SQVTM and CDR2 is ANQGSEA. CDR3 length: 13 residues. The CDR3 coding sequence is TGCAGCGTCACACAGGGGACCAACACTGAAGCTTTCTTT. Its translation is CSVTQGTNTEAFF.

This clonotype was seen only once. The rearrangement links TRBV2 to TRBJ2-6; no definite D call. Deletions cut 3 bases from V and 2 bases from J, with 8 bases between. The germline gives CDR1 SNHLY, CDR2 FYNNEI. The CDR3 consists of 15 residues. CDR3 sequence (DNA): TGTGCCAGCAGTGACCTAGTGACTGGGGCCAACGTCCTGACTTTC. Its translation: CASSDLVTGANVLTF.

The chain employs TRBV5-1 and TRBJ1-2; no definite D call. The CDR3 is 15 amino acids. Trimming shortened V by 0 bases and J by 1 base, and 10 bases separated the two germline ends. The germline V gene encodes CDR1 SGHRS and CDR2 YFSETQ. CDR3 nucleotide sequence: TGCGCCAGCAGCTTGGGCCTTCGGGTTAACTATGGCTACACCTTC. Amino acid sequence: CASSLGLRVNYGYTF.

Worth noting for this clonotype: A single base separates this from a much larger clone, so it may be a read error. The V call is TRBV12-3 or TRBV12-4, the J call TRBJ1-1, with 9 bases fitting TRBD1. The CDR3 contains 14 residues. V gave up 4 bases and J gave up 6 bases; unmatched junction bases: 6. The CDR3 region is CASSSGQGSSEAFF. The CDR3 nucleotides are TGTGCCAGCAGTTCGGGACAGGGATCTTCTGAAGCTTTCTTT.

On this clonotype: Possible read error: a much larger clone is one base away. The chain employs TRBV7-7 and TRBJ2-5; weak D call: TRBD1 (6 bases). Germline V gene sequence: CDR1 SSHAT, CDR2 FNYEAQ (reference sequence). The CDR3 sequence is 15 residues long. The CDR3 here is CASSLQVTGQETQYF. The CDR3 DNA sequence: TGTGCTAGCAGCCTACAAGTGACAGGCCAAGAGACCCAGTACTTC.

This clonotype was observed a single time. The CDR3 nucleotides read TGTGCCAGCAGCCGAGGACCGACAGCCCCGGACTATGGCTACACCTTC. Amino acid sequence: CASSRGPTAPDYGYTF. The chain uses TRBV6-5 and TRBJ1-2, with D perhaps TRBD1 (5 bases). Germline CDR1 MNHEY, CDR2 SVGAGI. The CDR3 spans 16 residues. Trimming took off 6 bases at V and 3 bases at J, with 20 bases between the two ends.

About this clonotype: A single base separates this from a much larger clone, so it may be a read error. This chain links TRBV15 with TRBJ2-7; 8 nucleotides match TRBD1. The CDR3 length is 16 residues. CDR1 and CDR2 (germline): LNHNV, YYDKDF (reference sequence). Unmatched junction bases numbered 5, after V lost 1 base and J lost 0 bases. The CDR3: CATSRGQGTFSYEQYF. CDR3 DNA sequence: TGTGCCACCAGCAGAGGACAGGGGACGTTCTCCTACGAGCAGTACTTC.

Regarding this clonotype: At one end the junction does not follow the germline gene, possibly because of a read error. The chain joins TRBV10-3 to TRBJ2-7; D possibly corresponds to TRBD1 (5 bases). Germline V gene sequence: CDR1 ENHRY, CDR2 SYGVKD. The CDR3 consists of 15 residues. CDR3 coding DNA: TGTGCCAGCAGTGAACAGGACACGAACTCCTACGAGCAGTACTTC. Translating gives CASSEQDTNSYEQYF.

Only a few counts were recorded for this clonotype. The V and J genes are TRBV5-4 and TRBJ1-4, with 9 positions matching TRBD1. The CDR3 totals 16 residues. In germline, CDR1 is SGHNT, CDR2 YYREEE (reference sequence). J was trimmed by 0 bases and V by 2 bases; bases with no gene match: 2. CDR3: CASSFWDRATNEKLFF. The DNA for the CDR3 is TGTGCCAGCAGCTTTTGGGACAGGGCAACTAATGAAAAACTGTTTTTT.

This clonotype was recorded once. Germline is not matched at one junction end, which may reflect a read error. The CDR3 loop is CTSRDGNYGYTF. DNA of the CDR3: TGTACCAGCAGGGACGGAAACTATGGCTACACCTTC. This sequence joins TRBV25-1 and TRBJ1-2; possibly TRBD1 for D (5 bases). CDR3 length: 12 residues. Germline loops: CDR1 MGHDK, CDR2 SYGVNS.